The clone carrying this TCR beta chain appeared many times. Unique molecular identifiers were incorporated into the prepared TCRbeta library. TCRdb passed the PCR reads through MiXCR, listing each CDR3 protein once. The sample contains hundreds of thousands of distinct CDR3 sequences, 8.5% to 10% of which appear only once. The data were taken from a study of T-cell reconstitution after alpha-beta-depleted transplantation in children. The material was PBMCs from the stem cell graft donor, obtained from the stem cell graft. The TCR was taken from a human donor who donated a stem cell graft to a child with acute lymphoblastic leukemia.

This chain's CDR3 is CSARVTGVEQYF. DNA for the CDR3: TGCAGTGCTAGAGTGACAGGGGTCGAGCAGTACTTC. The chain employs TRBV20-1 and TRBJ2-7; 8 bases map to TRBD1. CDR3 length equals 12 residues. Germline V gives CDR1 DFQATT, CDR2 SNEGSKA (reference sequence). Losses at the gene ends were 1 base for V and 6 bases for J; bases not matched to a gene: 2.